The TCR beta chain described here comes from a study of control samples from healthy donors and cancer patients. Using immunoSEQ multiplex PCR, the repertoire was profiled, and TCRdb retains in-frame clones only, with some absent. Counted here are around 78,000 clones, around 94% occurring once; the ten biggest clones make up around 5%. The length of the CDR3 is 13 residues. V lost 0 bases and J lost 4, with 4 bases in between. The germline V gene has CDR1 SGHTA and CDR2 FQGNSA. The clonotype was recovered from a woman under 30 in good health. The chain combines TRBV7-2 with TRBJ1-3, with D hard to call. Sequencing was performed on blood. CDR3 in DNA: TGTGCCAGCAGCTTAGCGGCGGGAAACACCATATATTTT. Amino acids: CASSLAAGNTIYF. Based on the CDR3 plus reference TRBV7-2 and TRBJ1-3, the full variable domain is GAGVSQSPSNKVTEKGKDVELRCDPISGHTALYWYRQSLGQGLEFLIYFQGNSAPDKSGLPSDRFSAERTGGSVSTLTIQRTQQEDSAVYLCASSLAAGNTIYFGEGSWLTVV.